This note documents a single T cell receptor beta chain sequence. The clone's antigen remains unknown. The input lacks base qualities; no much larger clone sits a single base away. Using the deep immunoSEQ assay, TCR CDR3 regions were amplified from genomic DNA by multiplex PCR. Extracted genomic DNA from each cell subset was distributed evenly across all wells of several immunoSEQ 96-well plates, and each plate was treated as a replicate. For sorted subsets, around 0.2 ug genomic DNA, equal to tens of thousands of T cell genomes, was loaded into each replicate PCR. The purified libraries were quantified using a Qubit 3.0 fluorometer, sized with a Bioanalyzer 2100, and then quantified again using the KAPA Library Quantification kit. A separate single-read 150-cycle Illumina NextSeq 550 flow cell was used to sequence each immunoSEQ 96-well plate. In the original analysis: Because only junctional sequences without quality scores were contained in the immunoSEQ output, filtering matching that applied to full-length reads could not be performed. Sequences were annotated with PyIR, a Python wrapper for IgBLAST v1.9, and V/J genes and CDR3 were assigned using IMGT germline references. Reads were filtered out if the reads had weak V/J assignments (E-value above 1e-6), no CDR3, stop codons, out-of-frame junctions, or ambiguous translated residues. V3J clonotypes were defined as sequences sharing the same inferred V gene, J gene, and CDR3 amino acid sequence. To compute the percentage overlap between repertoires, the number of shared unique clonotypes was divided by the size of the smaller repertoire. Repertoire richness was assessed with RTK rarefaction, the Chao1 estimator, and Recon v2.1 estimates of unobserved clonotypes. For all TCRbeta clonotypes obtained by the gDNA method from four donors, generation probabilities were computed with OLGA. TCRdb re-hosts the immuneACCESS table, in-frame sequences only. Its copies lack some clones; in the studies checked, an unresolved V gene accounts for under half of them, and the cause for the rest is not known. That table gives V, J and clone size, and the DNA gave D and trimming. This sample holds some 2.1 million clones; 85% to 95% were observed only once. The ten largest account for around 1.1% of the sample.

For the CD8 naive samples, CD45RO-negative cells were positively selected for CCR7, yielding a CD45RA+CCR7+ population from which TemRA cells were excluded. Donors were healthy HIV-negative adults with no recently reported acute infections or vaccinations. Every donor was a Caucasian adult living in Nashville, Tennessee, USA. After blood collection by leukapheresis, PBMCs were isolated using Ficoll-Histopaque density gradient centrifugation and then cryopreserved in the vapor phase of liquid nitrogen. Purity and quantity of every magnetically sorted T cell population were checked by analytical flow cytometry. Genomic DNA was isolated from each sorted fraction and quantified by UV absorbance on a Nanodrop 2000c. CDR1 and CDR2 are read off the germline V gene as SGHTA and FQGTGA. V is cut by 1 base and J by 5 bases, and the space between the germline ends is 22 bases. From the cysteine up to the phenylalanine, the CDR3 has a length of 18 residues. Here the CDR3 DNA is all that survives: 54 bases in frame from base 1.

This specimen comes from a study of shared clonotypes between healthy human individuals (dated by TCRdb to the early 2020s). As for the study more broadly: The cohort included three men and two women between 18 and 49 years of age. For each donor, CD4 naive and CD4 memory were each run on three plates, CD8 naive on two plates, and CD8 memory on one plate. To increase sequencing depth and limit assay-specific biases, different laboratories used diverse techniques to prepare libraries and sequence TCR repertoires. Leukapheresis yielded between about 0.94 and 10 billion PBMCs per donor. The study deeply sequenced blood TCR repertoires of five healthy adults to estimate repertoire size and the extent of clonotype sharing between individuals.

Overall study outcomes, separate from this receptor: Compared with non-shared clonotypes, the clonotypes found in all four sorted-subset donors had higher generation probabilities. Even with the large sequencing depth, rarefaction of the sorted-subset datasets indicated that sequencing was incomplete. Sampling was restricted to blood, and TCR repertoires in tissues likely differ from the TCR repertoires found in blood. Estimated clonotype richness was generally larger for naive than for memory subsets. The genetic and exposure-history diversity represented was limited by the small number of donors. About 5% of naive CD4, around 4% of naive CD8, about 2.1% of memory CD4, and about 0.4% of memory CD8 clonotypes were shared across several donors. Based on pairwise subsampling, the degree of clonotype sharing among donors was expected to be affected by sequencing depth.

Material for sequencing was naive CD8+ T cells sorted from blood. The cell subset or site label for this specimen denotes: CD45RA+CCR7+. The clonotype originates from a man aged 18 to 30 in good health. The chain employs TRBV7-3 and TRBJ2-3, and the D gene may be TRBD1, 6 bases matching. The CDR3 reads as follows: CASSLNPDSRKGGDTQYF. The base sequence is TGTGCCAGCAGCTTAAATCCGGACAGTCGGAAAGGGGGAGATACGCAGTATTTT.